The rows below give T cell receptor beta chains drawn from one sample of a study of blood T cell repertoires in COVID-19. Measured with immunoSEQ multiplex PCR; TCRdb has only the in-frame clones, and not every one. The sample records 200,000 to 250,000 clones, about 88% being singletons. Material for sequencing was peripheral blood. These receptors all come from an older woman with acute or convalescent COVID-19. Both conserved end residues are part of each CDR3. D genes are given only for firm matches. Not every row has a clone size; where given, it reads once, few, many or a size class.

CDR3 protein: CASSESRTGSVSDGYTF
CDR3 DNA: TGCGCCAGCAGTGAGTCTCGGACAGGGTCAGTCTCGGATGGCTACACCTTC
CDR3 length: 17
J gene: TRBJ1-2
D gene: TRBD1
clone size: few
V gene: TRBV10-2

CDR3 protein: CASRGGGANEQFF
CDR3 DNA: TGTGCCAGCAGGGGTGGCGGGGCTAATGAGCAGTTCTTC
CDR3 length: 13
J gene: TRBJ2-1
D gene: NA
clone size: few
V gene: TRBV6-5

CDR3 protein: CASSYSGATNEKLFF
CDR3 DNA: TGCGCCAGCAGTTATTCGGGTGCAACTAATGAAAAACTGTTTTTT
CDR3 length: 15
J gene: TRBJ1-4
D gene: NA
clone size: NA
V gene: TRBV5-1

CDR3 protein: CASSQFAGQGNEQFF
CDR3 DNA: TGCGCCAGCAGTCAATTCGCGGGACAGGGAAATGAGCAGTTCTTC
CDR3 length: 15
J gene: TRBJ2-1
D gene: TRBD1
clone size: NA
V gene: TRBV23-1

CDR3 protein: CASSPRGLGGYTF
CDR3 DNA: TGCGCCAGCAGCCCTAGGGGTTTAGGAGGCTACACCTTC
CDR3 length: 13
J gene: TRBJ1-2
D gene: NA
clone size: NA
V gene: TRBV4-1

CDR3 protein: CASSADRVGTTEAFF
CDR3 DNA: TGTGCCAGTAGTGCCGACAGGGTGGGCACAACTGAAGCTTTCTTT
CDR3 length: 15
J gene: TRBJ1-1
D gene: TRBD1
clone size: NA
V gene: TRBV19

CDR3 protein: CASSFGPPGYSSYNEQFF
CDR3 DNA: TGTGCCAGCAGTTTCGGACCCCCAGGGTACAGCTCCTACAATGAGCAGTTCTTC
CDR3 length: 18
J gene: TRBJ2-1
D gene: NA
clone size: NA
V gene: TRBV27

CDR3 protein: CASGFDEQPQHF
CDR3 DNA: TGTGCTAGTGGTTTCGATGAGCAGCCCCAGCATTTT
CDR3 length: 12
J gene: TRBJ1-5
D gene: NA
clone size: NA
V gene: TRBV12-5

CDR3 protein: CASTPSDWRETQYF
CDR3 DNA: TGTGCCAGCACCCCCAGTGATTGGAGGGAGACCCAGTACTTC
CDR3 length: 14
J gene: TRBJ2-5
D gene: NA
clone size: once
V gene: TRBV6-5

CDR3 protein: CASSSSGADYNEQFF
CDR3 DNA: TGTGCCAGTAGCTCGAGCGGGGCAGATTACAATGAGCAGTTCTTC
CDR3 length: 15
J gene: TRBJ2-1
D gene: TRBD2
clone size: NA
V gene: TRBV19

CDR3 protein: CASSDLGQGRLAFF
CDR3 DNA: TGTGCCAGCAGTGACTTGGGACAGGGCCGTTTGGCTTTCTTT
CDR3 length: 14
J gene: TRBJ1-1
D gene: TRBD1
clone size: NA
V gene: TRBV25-1

CDR3 protein: CASSFSTGTLYGYTF
CDR3 DNA: TGTGCCAGCAGTTTTAGTACCGGGACATTATATGGCTACACCTTC
CDR3 length: 15
J gene: TRBJ1-2
D gene: NA
clone size: NA
V gene: TRBV27

CDR3 protein: CAGRYQGSSGNTIYF
CDR3 DNA: TGTGCCGGACGATATCAGGGCAGCTCTGGAAACACCATATATTTT
CDR3 length: 15
J gene: TRBJ1-3
D gene: NA
clone size: NA
V gene: TRBV30

CDR3 protein: CASRVGGTRGENTEAFF
CDR3 DNA: TGTGCCAGCCGCGTTGGGGGGACCCGCGGTGAAAACACTGAAGCTTTCTTT
CDR3 length: 17
J gene: TRBJ1-1
D gene: NA
clone size: NA
V gene: TRBV25-1

CDR3 protein: CASSLVQGRGYNSPLHF
CDR3 DNA: TGTGCCAGCAGCTTAGTACAGGGACGAGGATATAATTCACCCCTCCACTTT
CDR3 length: 17
J gene: TRBJ1-6
D gene: NA
clone size: NA
V gene: TRBV7-6

CDR3 protein: CASSIVRGADGGYTF
CDR3 DNA: TGTGCCAGTAGTATTGTACGGGGGGCGGACGGTGGCTACACCTTC
CDR3 length: 15
J gene: TRBJ1-2
D gene: NA
clone size: NA
V gene: TRBV19

CDR3 protein: CASSQEDVGGEAFF
CDR3 DNA: TGTGCCAGCAGCCAAGAGGATGTGGGGGGTGAAGCTTTCTTT
CDR3 length: 14
J gene: TRBJ1-1
D gene: NA
clone size: NA
V gene: TRBV3-1/TRBV3-2